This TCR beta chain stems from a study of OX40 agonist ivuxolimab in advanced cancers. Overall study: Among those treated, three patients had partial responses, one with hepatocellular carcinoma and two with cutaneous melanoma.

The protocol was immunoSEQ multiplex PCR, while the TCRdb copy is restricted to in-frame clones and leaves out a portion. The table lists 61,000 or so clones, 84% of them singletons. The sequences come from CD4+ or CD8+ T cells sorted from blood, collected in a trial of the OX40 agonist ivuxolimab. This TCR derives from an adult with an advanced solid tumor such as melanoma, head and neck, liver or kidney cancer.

CDR3 in amino acids: CASSEARQGWYSGNTIYF. Here the CDR3 DNA reads TGTGCCAGCAGTGAAGCGCGCCAGGGATGGTACTCTGGAAACACCATATATTTT. The J gene is TRBJ1-3, the V gene TRBV6-1, with a tentative D call TRBD1 (5 bases). There are 18 residues in the CDR3. In germline, CDR1 is MNHNS, CDR2 SASEGT. Between the trimmed V and J ends, which lost 0 bases and 0 bases, there was a span of 15 bases.